This is a list of T cell receptor beta chains from one sample in a study of naive and memory T cell subsets. TCRdb reprocessed the UMI-ligation and nested PCR reads with MiXCR, giving one entry per CDR3 protein. The sample has over 20,000 distinct CDR3 sequences; around 8.8% are singletons. The sample taken for sequencing was central memory CD8+ T cells from blood. The receptors derive from a human donor in good health. The CDR3 runs from the conserved cysteine through the conserved F or W. The order of the fields is clone size, V gene, J gene, D gene, CDR3 protein, CDR3 DNA. The D gene is left open where the match is weak. Clone size appears in some rows only: once, few, many, or a class for an expanded clone.

size: .
V: TRBV15
J: TRBJ2-1
D: TRBD1
CDR3: CATRTGDSWNEQFF
DNA: TGTGCCACCAGGACAGGGGACTCATGGAATGAGCAGTTCTTC

size: many
V: TRBV5-6
J: TRBJ1-2
D: TRBD1
CDR3: CASSSRTGSYGYTF
DNA: TGTGCCAGCAGCTCCCGGACAGGGAGCTATGGCTACACCTTC

size: .
V: TRBV5-1
J: TRBJ2-2
D: .
CDR3: CASSWPIRGFNTGELFF
DNA: TGCGCCAGCAGCTGGCCCATTCGAGGGTTCAACACCGGGGAGCTGTTTTTT

size: .
V: TRBV2
J: TRBJ2-7
D: TRBD2
CDR3: CASSLLAVSYEQYF
DNA: TGTGCCAGCAGTTTACTAGCGGTCTCCTACGAGCAGTACTTC

size: medium-sized
V: TRBV6-2/TRBV6-3
J: TRBJ2-1
D: .
CDR3: CASRWTMSEQFF
DNA: TGTGCCAGCAGGTGGACTATGTCGGAGCAGTTCTTC

size: many
V: TRBV7-9
J: TRBJ2-7
D: .
CDR3: CASSPRGGGTNEQYF
DNA: TGTGCCAGCAGCCCCCGGGGAGGGGGCACGAACGAGCAGTACTTC

size: few
V: TRBV4-3
J: TRBJ1-1
D: .
CDR3: CASSPTVWGEQATEAFF
DNA: TGCGCCAGCAGCCCGACGGTGTGGGGGGAGCAGGCCACTGAAGCTTTCTTT

size: many
V: TRBV11-2
J: TRBJ2-4
D: .
CDR3: CASRHTGTSGDIQYF
DNA: TGTGCCAGCAGACATACCGGGACCTCAGGTGACATTCAGTACTTC

size: few
V: TRBV12-3/TRBV12-4
J: TRBJ2-3
D: .
CDR3: CASSLAFGPDTQYF
DNA: TGTGCCAGCAGTTTAGCGTTCGGTCCAGATACGCAGTATTTT

size: .
V: TRBV9
J: TRBJ2-5
D: TRBD2
CDR3: CASSEGPMIGLAGGPKTQYF
DNA: TGTGCCAGCAGCGAGGGGCCGATGATCGGACTAGCGGGAGGGCCAAAGACCCAGTACTTC